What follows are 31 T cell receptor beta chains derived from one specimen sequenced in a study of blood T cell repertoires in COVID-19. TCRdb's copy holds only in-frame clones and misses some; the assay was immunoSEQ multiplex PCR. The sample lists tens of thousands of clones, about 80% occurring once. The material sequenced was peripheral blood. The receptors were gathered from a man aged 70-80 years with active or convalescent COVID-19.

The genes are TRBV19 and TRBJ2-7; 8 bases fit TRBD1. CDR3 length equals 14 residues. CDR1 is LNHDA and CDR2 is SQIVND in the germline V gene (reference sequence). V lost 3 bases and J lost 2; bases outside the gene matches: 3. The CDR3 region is CASSMVRGPYEQYF. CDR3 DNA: TGTGCCAGTAGTATGGTCAGGGGGCCCTACGAGCAGTACTTC. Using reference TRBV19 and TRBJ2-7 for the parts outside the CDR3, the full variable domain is DGGITQSPKYLFRKEGQNVTLSCEQNLNHDAMYWYRQDPGQGLRLIYYSQIVNDFQKGDIAEGYSVSREKKESFPLTVTSAQKNPTAFYLCASSMVRGPYEQYFGPGTRLTVT.

CDR3 sequence: CASSLHPGQANYGYTF. CDR3 coding DNA: TGCGCCAGCAGTCTTCACCCGGGACAAGCTAACTATGGCTACACCTTC. The gene calls are TRBV5-1 and TRBJ1-2; D is possibly TRBD1 (6 bases). V gave up 5 bases and J gave up 0 bases, with 17 bases separating them. CDR1 is SGHRS, CDR2 YFSETQ, per germline. The CDR3 has 16 amino acids.

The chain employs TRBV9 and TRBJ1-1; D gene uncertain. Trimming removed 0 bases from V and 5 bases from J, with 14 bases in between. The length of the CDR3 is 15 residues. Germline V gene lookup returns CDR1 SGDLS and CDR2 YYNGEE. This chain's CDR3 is CASSVGHSTGTEAFF. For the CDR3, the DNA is TGTGCCAGCAGCGTAGGTCACTCGACGGGAACTGAAGCTTTCTTT. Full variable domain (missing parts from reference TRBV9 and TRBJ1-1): DSGVTQTPKHLITATGQRVTLRCSPRSGDLSVYWYQQSLDQGLQFLIQYYNGEERAKGNILERFSAQQFPDLHSELNLSSLELGDSALYFCASSVGHSTGTEAFFGQGTRLTVV.

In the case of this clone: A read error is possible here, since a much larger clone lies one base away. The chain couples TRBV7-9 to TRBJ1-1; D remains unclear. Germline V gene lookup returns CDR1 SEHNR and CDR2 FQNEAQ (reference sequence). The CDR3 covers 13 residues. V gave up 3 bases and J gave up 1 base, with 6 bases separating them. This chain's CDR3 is CASSFEQNTEAFF. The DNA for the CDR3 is TGTGCCAGCAGCTTCGAACAGAACACTGAAGCTTTCTTT.

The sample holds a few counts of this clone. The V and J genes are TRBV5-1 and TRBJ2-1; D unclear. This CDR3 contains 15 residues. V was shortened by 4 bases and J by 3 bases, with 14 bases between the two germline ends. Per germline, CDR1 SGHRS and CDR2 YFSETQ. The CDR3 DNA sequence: TGCGCCAGCAGCGCCGCCGCCAGCGTCTACAATGAGCAGTTCTTC. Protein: CASSAAASVYNEQFF.

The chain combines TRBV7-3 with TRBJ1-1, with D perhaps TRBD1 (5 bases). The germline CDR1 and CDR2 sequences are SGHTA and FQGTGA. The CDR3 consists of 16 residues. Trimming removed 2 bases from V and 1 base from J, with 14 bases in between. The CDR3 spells CASSLGSMQGNTEAFF. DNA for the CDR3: TGTGCCAGCAGCTTAGGTTCCATGCAGGGGAACACTGAAGCTTTCTTT.

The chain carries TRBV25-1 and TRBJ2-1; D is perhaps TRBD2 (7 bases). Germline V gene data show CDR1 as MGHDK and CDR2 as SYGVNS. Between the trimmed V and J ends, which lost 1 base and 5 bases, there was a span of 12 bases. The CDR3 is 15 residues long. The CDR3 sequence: CASSELTGGHNEQFF. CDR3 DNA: TGTGCCAGCAGTGAATTAACCGGGGGGCACAATGAGCAGTTCTTC. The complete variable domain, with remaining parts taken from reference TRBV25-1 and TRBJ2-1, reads EADIYQTPRYLVIGTGKKITLECSQTMGHDKMYWYQQDPGMELHLIHYSYGVNSTEKGDLSSESTVSRIRTEHFPLTLESARPSHTSQYLCASSELTGGHNEQFFGPGTRLTVL.

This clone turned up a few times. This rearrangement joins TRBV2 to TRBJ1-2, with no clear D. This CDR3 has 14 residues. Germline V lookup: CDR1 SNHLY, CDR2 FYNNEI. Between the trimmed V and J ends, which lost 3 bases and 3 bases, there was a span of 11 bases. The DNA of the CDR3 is TGTGCCAGCAGTGAGAGTGCGCTTGACTATGGCTACACCTTC. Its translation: CASSESALDYGYTF.

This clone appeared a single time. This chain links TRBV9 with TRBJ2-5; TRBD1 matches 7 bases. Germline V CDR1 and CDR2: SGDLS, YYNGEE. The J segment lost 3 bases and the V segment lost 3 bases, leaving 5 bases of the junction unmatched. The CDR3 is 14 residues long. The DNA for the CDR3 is TGTGCCAGCAGCGCGGGGACAGTTGAAGAGACCCAGTACTTC. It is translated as CASSAGTVEETQYF.

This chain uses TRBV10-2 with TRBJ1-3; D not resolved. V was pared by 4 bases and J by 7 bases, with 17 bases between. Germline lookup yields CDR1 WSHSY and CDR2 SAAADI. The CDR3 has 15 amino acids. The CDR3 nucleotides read TGCGCCAGCAGTGGGAGGCGGAGGGAATTGAACACCATATATTTT. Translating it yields CASSGRRRELNTIYF.

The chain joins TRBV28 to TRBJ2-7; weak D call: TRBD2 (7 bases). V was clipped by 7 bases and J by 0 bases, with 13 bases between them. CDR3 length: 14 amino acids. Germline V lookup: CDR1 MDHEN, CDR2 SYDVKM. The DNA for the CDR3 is TGTGCCAGCACTTCTAGGGGGGGCTCCTACGAGCAGTACTTC. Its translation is CASTSRGGSYEQYF.

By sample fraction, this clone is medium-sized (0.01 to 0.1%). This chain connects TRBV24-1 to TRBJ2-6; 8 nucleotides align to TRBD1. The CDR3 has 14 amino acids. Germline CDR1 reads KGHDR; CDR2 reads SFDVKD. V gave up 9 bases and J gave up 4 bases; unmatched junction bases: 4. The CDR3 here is CATQGAGGANVLTF. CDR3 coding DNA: TGTGCCACCCAGGGGGCCGGGGGGGCCAACGTCCTGACTTTC.

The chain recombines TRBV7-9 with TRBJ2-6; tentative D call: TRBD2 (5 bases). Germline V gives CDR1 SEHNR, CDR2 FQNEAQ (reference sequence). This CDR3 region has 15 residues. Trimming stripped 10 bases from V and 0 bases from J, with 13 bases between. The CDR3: CATRGNTSGANVLTF. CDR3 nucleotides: TGTGCCACTCGGGGAAACACCTCTGGGGCCAACGTCCTGACTTTC.

Written as DNA, the CDR3 is TGCGCCAGCAGCCCCACCGGGACTAGCGGCACAGATACGCAGTATTTT. Translation gives CASSPTGTSGTDTQYF. The rearrangement joins TRBV5-1 to TRBJ2-3, with 10 positions matching TRBD2. Losses at the gene ends were 4 bases for V and 1 base for J; bases not matched to a gene: 6. CDR1 is SGHRS, CDR2 YFSETQ, per germline. CDR3 size: 16 residues.

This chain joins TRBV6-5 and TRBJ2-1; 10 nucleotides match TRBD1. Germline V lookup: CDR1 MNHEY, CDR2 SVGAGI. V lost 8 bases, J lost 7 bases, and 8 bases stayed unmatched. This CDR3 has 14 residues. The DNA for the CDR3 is TGTGCCAGCGGGACAGGGGACTTAACAAATGAGCAGTTCTTC. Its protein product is CASGTGDLTNEQFF.

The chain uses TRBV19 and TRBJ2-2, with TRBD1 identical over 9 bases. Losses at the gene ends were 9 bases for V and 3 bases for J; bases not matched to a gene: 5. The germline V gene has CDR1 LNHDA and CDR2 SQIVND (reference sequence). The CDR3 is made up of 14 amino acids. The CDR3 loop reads CASRGQGDTGELFF. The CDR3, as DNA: TGTGCCAGCCGGGGACAGGGAGACACCGGGGAGCTGTTTTTT. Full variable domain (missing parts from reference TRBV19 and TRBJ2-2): DGGITQSPKYLFRKEGQNVTLSCEQNLNHDAMYWYRQDPGQGLRLIYYSQIVNDFQKGDIAEGYSVSREKKESFPLTVTSAQKNPTAFYLCASRGQGDTGELFFGEGSRLTVL.

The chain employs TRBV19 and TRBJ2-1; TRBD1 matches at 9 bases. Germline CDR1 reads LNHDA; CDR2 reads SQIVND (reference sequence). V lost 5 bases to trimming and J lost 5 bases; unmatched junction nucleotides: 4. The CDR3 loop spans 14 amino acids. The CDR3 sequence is CASSWGQGHNEQFF. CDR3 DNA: TGTGCCAGTAGTTGGGGACAGGGTCACAATGAGCAGTTCTTC.

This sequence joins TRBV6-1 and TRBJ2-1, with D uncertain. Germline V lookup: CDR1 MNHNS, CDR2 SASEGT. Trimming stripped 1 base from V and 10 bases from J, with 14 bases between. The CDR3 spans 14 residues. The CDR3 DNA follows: TGTGCCAGCAGTGAAGGAACGGCGAAGACAGAGCAGTTCTTC. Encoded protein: CASSEGTAKTEQFF.

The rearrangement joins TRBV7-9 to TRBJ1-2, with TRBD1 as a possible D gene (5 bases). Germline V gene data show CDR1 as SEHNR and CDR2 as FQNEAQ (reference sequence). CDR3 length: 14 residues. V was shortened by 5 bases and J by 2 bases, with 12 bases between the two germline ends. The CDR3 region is CASSPRDSNYGYTF. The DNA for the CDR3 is TGTGCCAGCAGCCCCCGCGACAGCAACTATGGCTACACCTTC.

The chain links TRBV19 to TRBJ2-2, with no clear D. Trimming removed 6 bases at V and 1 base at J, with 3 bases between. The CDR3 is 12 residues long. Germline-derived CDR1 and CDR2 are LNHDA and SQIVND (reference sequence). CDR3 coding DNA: TGTGCCAGTAGCGGGAACACCGGGGAGCTGTTTTTT. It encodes CASSGNTGELFF.

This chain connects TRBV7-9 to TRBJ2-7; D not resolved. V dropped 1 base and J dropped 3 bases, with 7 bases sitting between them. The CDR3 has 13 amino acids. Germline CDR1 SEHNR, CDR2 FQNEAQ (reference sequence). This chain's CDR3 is CASSLESNYEQYF. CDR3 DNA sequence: TGTGCCAGCAGCTTAGAGTCTAACTACGAGCAGTACTTC.

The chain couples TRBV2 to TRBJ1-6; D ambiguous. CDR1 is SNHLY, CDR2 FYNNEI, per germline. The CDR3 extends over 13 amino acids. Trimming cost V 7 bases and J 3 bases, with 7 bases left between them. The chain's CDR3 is CASTQNYNSPLHF. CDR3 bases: TGTGCCAGCACCCAAAACTATAATTCACCCCTCCACTTT.

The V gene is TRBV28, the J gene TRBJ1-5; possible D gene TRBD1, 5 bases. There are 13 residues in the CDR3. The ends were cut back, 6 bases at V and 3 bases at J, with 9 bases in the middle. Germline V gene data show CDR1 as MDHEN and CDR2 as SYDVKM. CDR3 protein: CASSPGVNQPQHF. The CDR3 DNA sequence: TGTGCCAGCAGCCCGGGGGTCAATCAGCCCCAGCATTTT.

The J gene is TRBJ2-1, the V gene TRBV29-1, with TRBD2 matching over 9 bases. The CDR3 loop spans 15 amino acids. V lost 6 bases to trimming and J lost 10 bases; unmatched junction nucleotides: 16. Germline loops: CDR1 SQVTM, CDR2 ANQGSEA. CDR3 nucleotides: TGCAGCGTCCCCAGATTTAGCGGGGGACGGGGGGAGCAGTTCTTC. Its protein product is CSVPRFSGGRGEQFF.

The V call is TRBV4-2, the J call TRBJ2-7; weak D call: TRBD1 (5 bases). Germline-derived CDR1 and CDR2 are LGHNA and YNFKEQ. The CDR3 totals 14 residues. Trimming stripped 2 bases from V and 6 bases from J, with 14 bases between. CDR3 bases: TGTGCCAGCAGCCAAAGTACCCAGGGCGTCGAGCAGTACTTC. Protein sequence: CASSQSTQGVEQYF.

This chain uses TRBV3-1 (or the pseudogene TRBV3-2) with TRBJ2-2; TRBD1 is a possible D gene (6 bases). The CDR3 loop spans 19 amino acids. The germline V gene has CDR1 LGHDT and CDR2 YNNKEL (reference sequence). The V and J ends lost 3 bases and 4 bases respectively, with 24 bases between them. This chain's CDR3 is CASSHGEQVGTYPTGELFF. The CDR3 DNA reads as TGTGCCAGCAGCCATGGGGAGCAAGTCGGGACATATCCCACCGGGGAGCTGTTTTTT.

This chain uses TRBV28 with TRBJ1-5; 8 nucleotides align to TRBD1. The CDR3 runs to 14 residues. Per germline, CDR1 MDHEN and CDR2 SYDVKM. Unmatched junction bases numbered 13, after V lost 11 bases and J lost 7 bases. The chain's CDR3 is CAGGRQGARQPQHF. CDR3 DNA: TGTGCCGGGGGAAGGCAGGGGGCAAGGCAGCCCCAGCATTTT.

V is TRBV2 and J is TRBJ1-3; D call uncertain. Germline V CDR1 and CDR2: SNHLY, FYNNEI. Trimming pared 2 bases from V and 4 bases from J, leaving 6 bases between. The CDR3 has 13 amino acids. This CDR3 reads CASSEREGNTIYF. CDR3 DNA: TGTGCCAGCAGTGAACGGGAAGGAAACACCATATATTTT.

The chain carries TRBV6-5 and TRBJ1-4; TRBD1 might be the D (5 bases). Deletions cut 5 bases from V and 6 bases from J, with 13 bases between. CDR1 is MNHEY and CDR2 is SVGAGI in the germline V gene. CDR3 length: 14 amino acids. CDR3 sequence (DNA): TGTGCCAGCAGTCCGAGAGGGGAGGATGAAAAACTGTTTTTT. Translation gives CASSPRGEDEKLFF.

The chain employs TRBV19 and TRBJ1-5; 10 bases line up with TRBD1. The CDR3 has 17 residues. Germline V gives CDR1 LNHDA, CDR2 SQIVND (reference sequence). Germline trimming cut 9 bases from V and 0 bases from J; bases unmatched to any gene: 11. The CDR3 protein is CASAQGQGMYSNQPQHF. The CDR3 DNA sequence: TGTGCCAGCGCCCAGGGACAGGGGATGTATAGCAATCAGCCCCAGCATTTT.

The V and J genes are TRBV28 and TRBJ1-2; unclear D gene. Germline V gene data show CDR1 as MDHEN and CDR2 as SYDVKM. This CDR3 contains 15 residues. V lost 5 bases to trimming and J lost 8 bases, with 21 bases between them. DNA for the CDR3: TGTGCCAGCAGTCCCTCGACGACGCCTAGAGGGGGCTACACCTTC. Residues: CASSPSTTPRGGYTF.